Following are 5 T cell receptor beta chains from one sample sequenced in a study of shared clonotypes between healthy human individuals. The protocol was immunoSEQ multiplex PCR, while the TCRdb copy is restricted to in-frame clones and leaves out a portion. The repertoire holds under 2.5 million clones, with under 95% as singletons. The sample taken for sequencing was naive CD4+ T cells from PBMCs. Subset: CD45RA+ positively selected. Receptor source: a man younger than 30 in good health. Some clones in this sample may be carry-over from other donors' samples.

CDR3 sequence: CASGATSGADTQYF. The CDR3 region has the DNA TGTGCCAGCGGAGCGACTAGCGGCGCAGATACGCAGTATTTT. This chain links TRBV5-4 with TRBJ2-3, with 9 bases identical to TRBD2. The CDR3 spans 14 residues. The ends lost 7 bases at V and 4 bases at J; junction bases unmatched: 7. Germline CDR1 reads SGHNT; CDR2 reads YYREEE (reference sequence).

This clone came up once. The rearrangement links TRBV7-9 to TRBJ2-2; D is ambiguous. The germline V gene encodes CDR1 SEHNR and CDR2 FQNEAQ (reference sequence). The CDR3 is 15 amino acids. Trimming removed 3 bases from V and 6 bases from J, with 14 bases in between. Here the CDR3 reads CASSFAPLLAGELFF. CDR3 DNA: TGTGCCAGCAGCTTTGCCCCCCTTTTGGCCGGGGAGCTGTTTTTT.

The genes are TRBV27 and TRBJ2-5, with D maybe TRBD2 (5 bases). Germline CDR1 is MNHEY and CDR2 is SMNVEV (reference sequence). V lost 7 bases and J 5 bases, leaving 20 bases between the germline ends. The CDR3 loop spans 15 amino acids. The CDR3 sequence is CASTNLGGLGETQYF. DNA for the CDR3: TGTGCCAGCACCAACCTCGGAGGTCTGGGGGAGACCCAGTACTTC.

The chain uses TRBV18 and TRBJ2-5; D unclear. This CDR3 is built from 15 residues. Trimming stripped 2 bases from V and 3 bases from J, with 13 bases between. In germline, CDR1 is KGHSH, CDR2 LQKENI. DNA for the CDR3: TGTGCCAGCTCACCAGACATTAGGCCGAAAGAGACCCAGTACTTC. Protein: CASSPDIRPKETQYF. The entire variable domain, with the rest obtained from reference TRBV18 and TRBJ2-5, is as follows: NAGVMQNPRHLVRRRGQEARLRCSPMKGHSHVYWYRQLPEEGLKFMVYLQKENIIDESGMPKERFSAEFPKEGPSILRIQQVVRGDSAAYFCASSPDIRPKETQYFGPGTRLLVL.

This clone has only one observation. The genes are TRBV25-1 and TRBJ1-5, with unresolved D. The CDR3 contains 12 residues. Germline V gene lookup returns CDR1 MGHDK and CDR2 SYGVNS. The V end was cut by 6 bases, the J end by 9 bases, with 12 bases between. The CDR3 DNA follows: TGTGCCAGCAGCCCTCCGTCTGGGCCCCAGCATTTT. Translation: CASSPPSGPQHF.